The subject of this entry is one T cell receptor (beta chain). TCRdb keeps only in-frame clones here, not all; method: immunoSEQ multiplex PCR. In the table there are 55,000 to 80,000 clones, roughly 89% of which are singletons. Germline values: CDR1 MDHEN, CDR2 SYDVKM. The CDR3 is 16 amino acids. Trimming removed 4 bases from V and 2 bases from J, with 17 bases in between. The sample belongs to a study of blood T cell repertoires in COVID-19. Study summary: COVID-19 samples collected from the United States, Italy and Spain covered acute and convalescent phases. From T cells, B-cell-depleted T cells, or PBMCs came the material, which was cDNA or gDNA.

This receptor was identified in an elderly man with acute or convalescent COVID-19. The specimen was peripheral blood. The V and J genes are TRBV28 and TRBJ1-2; possibly TRBD1 for D (6 bases). The CDR3, as DNA: TGTGCCAGCAGTTCGGACAGAAACCTTGCCAACTATGGCTACACCTTC. The encoded protein is CASSSDRNLANYGYTF.